The clone carrying this T cell receptor (beta chain) was recorded at least ten times. Antigen specificity is unknown. These data originate in a study of regulatory T cells in long-lasting Graves disease. Study as a whole: Duration of antithyroid drug therapy among newly diagnosed Graves' patients was under 3 months.

V dropped 0 bases and J dropped 5 bases, with 18 bases sitting between them. This CDR3 is 17 amino acids long. Per germline, CDR1 KGHSH and CDR2 LQKENI. Described time point: newly diagnosed GD, antithyroid drugs for less than 3 months. Preparation of the TCR library used RNA extracted from PBMCs. CDR3-region Arm-PCR and iRepertoire HTBI primers produced the TCR beta libraries. Using its own MiXCR run on the multiplex PCR reads, TCRdb lists one record per CDR3 protein. The sample lists approximately 210,000 distinct CDR3 sequences, around 19% occurring once. Findings of the study overall: Persistent disease exhibited a predilection for TRBV28, TRBJ1-2 and TRBJ2-5. Researchers examined only peripheral blood and not thyroid tissue.

The receptor's source is a female donor with Graves disease. Source: peripheral blood mononuclear cells (PBMCs), taken at new diagnosis, from a patient treated with antithyroid drugs. V is TRBV18 and J is TRBJ2-3; D is perhaps TRBD1 (6 bases). Written as DNA, the CDR3 is TGTGCCAGCTCACCACCATCGGGACACGAAAAGGGAGATACGCAGTATTTT. Translating gives CASSPPSGHEKGDTQYF.